These 13 T cell receptor beta chains originate from one sample sequenced in a study of CD8 T cells in ankylosing spondylitis. One entry per CDR3 protein results from TCRdb running MiXCR on the 5' RACE reads. The top ten clones hold around 12% of a sample with around 100,000 distinct CDR3 sequences, 24% of them seen once. The sample was synovial fluid, either unsorted or a sorted T cell fraction (not recorded which). The source is a male donor with ankylosing spondylitis.

In its sample, this clonotype was seen a few times. The V gene is TRBV5-4, the J gene TRBJ2-3, with TRBD1 as a possible D gene (6 bases). Trimming shortened V by 0 bases and J by 2 bases, and 7 bases separated the two germline ends. The CDR3 sequence is 14 residues long. Germline assignment: CDR1 SGHNT and CDR2 YYREEE (reference sequence). This CDR3 reads CASSLDRDTDTQYF. CDR3 bases: TGTGCCAGCAGCTTGGACAGGGACACAGATACGCAGTATTTT.

This clonotype appeared many times. The V gene is TRBV7-2, the J gene TRBJ2-2, with 7 positions matching TRBD2. The CDR3 has 16 residues. Unmatched junction bases numbered 5, after V lost 2 bases and J lost 2 bases. Germline CDR1 SGHTA, CDR2 FQGNSA. This CDR3 reads CASSLNSGTNTGELFF. CDR3 DNA sequence: TGTGCCAGCAGCTTAAACAGCGGGACTAACACCGGGGAGCTGTTTTTT.

The chain joins TRBV12-3 or TRBV12-4 to TRBJ1-1; 8 nucleotides agree with TRBD1. V trimming: 7 bases; J trimming: 5 bases; junction bases outside the gene matches: 12. The CDR3 totals 15 residues. This CDR3 is CASMRTGLGGTEAFF. CDR3 sequence (DNA): TGTGCCAGCATGAGGACAGGGTTAGGGGGGACTGAAGCTTTCTTT.

This clonotype was seen only a few times. This chain uses TRBV20-1 with TRBJ2-1; D unclear. The CDR3 is 16 residues long. CDR1 and CDR2 (germline): DFQATT, SNEGSKA (reference sequence). V was clipped by 4 bases and J by 6 bases, with 22 bases between them. The DNA of the CDR3 is TGCAGTGCTACCAGTACGGGTCCATTGATAGGCAATGAGCAGTTCTTC. Amino acid sequence: CSATSTGPLIGNEQFF.

This chain links TRBV3-1 with TRBJ1-3; D remains ambiguous. Trimming removed 4 bases at V and 7 bases at J, with 11 bases between. The CDR3 has 13 residues. CDR1 and CDR2 from the germline V gene are LGHDT and YNNKEL (reference sequence). The CDR3 DNA reads TGTGCCAGCAGCCCAACACGGTTTAACACCATATATTTT. It translates to CASSPTRFNTIYF.

In its sample, this clonotype is medium-sized (0.01 to 0.1%). J is TRBJ2-1 and V is TRBV4-2, with D unresolved. The germline gives CDR1 LGHNA, CDR2 YNFKEQ. Trimming cost V 4 bases and J 7 bases, with 17 bases left between them. The CDR3 has 15 residues. CDR3 region: CASSLPDGVSNEQFF. CDR3 sequence (DNA): TGTGCCAGCAGCCTACCCGATGGAGTCTCGAATGAGCAGTTCTTC.

This chain links TRBV7-9 with TRBJ2-2; a possible D gene is TRBD2 (6 bases). This CDR3 region has 13 residues. Germline V gene lookup returns CDR1 SEHNR and CDR2 FQNEAQ (reference sequence). The V end lost 8 bases, the J end lost 2 bases, and 9 bases lay between the germline ends. The CDR3: CASLSGNTGELFF. CDR3 DNA: TGTGCCAGCCTTAGCGGCAACACCGGGGAGCTGTTTTTT.

The chain is built from TRBV20-1 and TRBJ2-5; D remains ambiguous. Trimming pared 2 bases from V and 1 base from J, leaving 5 bases between. Germline V CDR1 and CDR2: DFQATT, SNEGSKA (reference sequence). The CDR3 is 12 amino acids. The CDR3 nucleotides are TGCAGTGCTAGAAGTCGCCAAGAGACCCAGTACTTC. Translated: CSARSRQETQYF.

This chain links TRBV4-2 with TRBJ2-7; tentatively, D is TRBD2 (5 bases). The germline gives CDR1 LGHNA, CDR2 YNFKEQ. V lost 0 bases and J 3 bases, leaving 9 bases between the germline ends. The CDR3 has 14 amino acids. The CDR3 protein is CASSQDLGDYEQYV. The CDR3 DNA follows: TGTGCCAGCAGCCAAGATTTGGGAGACTACGAGCAGTACGTC.

This chain connects TRBV4-1 to TRBJ2-2; D assignment may be TRBD1 or TRBD2 (5 bases each). This CDR3 is built from 16 residues. Trimming left V 0 bases short and J 4 bases short, with 12 bases between. Germline V gene sequence: CDR1 MGHRA, CDR2 YSYEKL. This chain's CDR3 is CASSQEDGAITGELFF. Here the CDR3 DNA reads TGCGCCAGCAGCCAAGAAGACGGGGCGATCACCGGGGAGCTGTTTTTT.

This clonotype was recorded a few times. The V call is TRBV10-2, the J call TRBJ1-2; no clear D gene. CDR1 is WSHSY and CDR2 is SAAADI in the germline V gene. There are 15 residues in the CDR3. V lost 3 bases to trimming and J lost 4 bases, with 15 bases between them. The CDR3 DNA follows: TGCGCCAGCAGTGAACGACGTTTAGGTTCCTATGGCTACACCTTC. This sequence encodes CASSERRLGSYGYTF.

The chain combines TRBV6-1 with TRBJ2-2, with 12 bases identical to TRBD2. CDR3 size: 15 residues. With 6 bases clipped from V and 4 bases from J, the junction kept 3 bases outside the gene matches. The germline V gene has CDR1 MNHNS and CDR2 SASEGT. CDR3 residues: CASRWTSGTTGELFF. The CDR3 DNA reads as TGTGCCAGCAGATGGACTAGCGGGACCACCGGGGAGCTGTTTTTT.

The V gene is TRBV10-3, the J gene TRBJ2-1; 12 bases agree with TRBD2. The V gene's germline CDR1 is ENHRY and CDR2 SYGVKD. The CDR3 covers 18 residues. Germline trimming cut 2 bases from V and 5 bases from J; bases unmatched to any gene: 10. The CDR3 loop is CAISEGGLAGTRNNEQFF. DNA for the CDR3: TGTGCCATCAGTGAGGGTGGACTAGCGGGGACCCGAAACAATGAGCAGTTCTTC.